The clone carrying this T cell receptor beta chain was seen repeatedly, ten times or more. Its antigen is undetermined. TCR beta VDJ combinations and CDR3 sequences were profiled from genomic DNA. Using its own MiXCR run on the reads, TCRdb lists one record per CDR3 protein. The table records about 160,000 distinct CDR3 sequences, 35% to 55% of them present only once. This CDR3 spans 12 amino acids. Trimming pared 7 bases from V and 0 bases from J, leaving 9 bases between. The V gene's germline CDR1 is SQVTM and CDR2 ANQGSEA. The record originates from a study of CD8+CD57+ T cells in acquired aplastic anemia. Overall study context: An average of about 9.8 million reads for CD4+ cells was obtained from healthy donors. The study, taken as a whole, reports: Overlap between patients and controls comprised just under 30 CD8+ CDR3 sequences. Statistical testing detected no significant gap in CD8+ Simpson's diversity between patients and controls.

The sequenced sample was sorted CD4+, CD8+, or CD8+CD57+ T cells (not recorded which) from PBMCs. This chain connects TRBV29-1 to TRBJ1-1; perhaps TRBD1 as D (5 bases). This sequence originates from a human donor in good health. The CDR3 bases are TGCAGCGGAGGGGTGTTGAACACTGAAGCTTTCTTT. Protein product: CSGGVLNTEAFF.